The 9 T cell receptor beta chains below were found in one sample sequenced in a study of T cell responses to AZD1222 COVID-19 vaccine. Produced via immunoSEQ multiplex PCR; TCRdb's table is partial and in-frame only. The data hold about 150,000 clones, with approximately 90% observed a single time. Sample: peripheral blood, taken on day 0 of AZD1222 vaccination. Source of these receptors: an adult in good health.

The chain joins TRBV19 to TRBJ2-5; D remains unclear. Between the trimmed V and J ends, which lost 1 base and 0 bases, there was a span of 6 bases. This CDR3 is 14 amino acids long. Germline V CDR1 and CDR2: LNHDA, SQIVND (reference sequence). CDR3 loop: CASSIGANQETQYF. The CDR3 nucleotides are TGTGCCAGTAGTATAGGTGCAAACCAAGAGACCCAGTACTTC.

The V and J genes are TRBV7-8 and TRBJ1-2, with a weak D call TRBD1 (6 bases). This CDR3 is built from 14 residues. Between the trimmed V and J ends, which lost 5 bases and 2 bases, there was a span of 12 bases. The V gene's germline CDR1 is SGHVS and CDR2 FQNEAQ. Here the CDR3 reads CASSPTGQNYGYTF. CDR3 nucleotides: TGTGCCAGCAGCCCGACCGGACAGAACTATGGCTACACCTTC.

The genes are TRBV2 and TRBJ2-7; D gene ambiguous. The length of the CDR3 is 12 residues. Germline V lookup: CDR1 SNHLY, CDR2 FYNNEI. The V gene lost 7 bases and the J gene lost 0 bases, with 7 bases spanning the gap. This chain's CDR3 is CASTQSSYEQYF. The CDR3 bases are TGTGCCAGCACCCAGAGCTCCTACGAGCAGTACTTC.

In this sample, this clone turned up once. The genes are TRBV18 and TRBJ1-6; D may be TRBD1 (6 bases). Germline lookup yields CDR1 KGHSH and CDR2 LQKENI. Between the trimmed V and J ends, which lost 3 bases and 6 bases, there was a span of 12 bases. The CDR3 sequence is 15 residues long. This CDR3 reads CASSPGQIGNSPLHF. The CDR3 nucleotides are TGTGCCAGCTCACCTGGACAGATCGGTAATTCACCCCTCCACTTT.

CDR3 coding DNA: TGCGCCAGCAGCTTGACCCTCTCTGGGGCCAACGTCCTGACTTTC. Protein product: CASSLTLSGANVLTF. V and J are TRBV4-3 and TRBJ2-6; D gene uncertain. Trimming pared 5 bases from V and 0 bases from J, leaving 8 bases between. The germline V gene has CDR1 LGHNA and CDR2 YSLEER. The CDR3 has 15 residues.

This sequence joins TRBV24-1 and TRBJ2-2; D is unclear. This CDR3 is 13 amino acids long. Germline CDR1 is KGHDR and CDR2 is SFDVKD. Trimming left V 1 base short and J 5 bases short, with 4 bases between. In DNA, the CDR3 is TGTGCCACCAGTGATTTCGGAACCGGGGAGCTGTTTTTT. It yields the protein CATSDFGTGELFF.

This chain joins TRBV6-1 and TRBJ1-2; D remains ambiguous. Trimming removed 2 bases at V and 9 bases at J, with 16 bases between. The germline V gene has CDR1 MNHNS and CDR2 SASEGT. CDR3 length equals 14 residues. Here the CDR3 DNA reads TGTGCCAGCAGTGAATTGAGGGATTTGGTACGCTACACCTTC. The encoded protein is CASSELRDLVRYTF.

V gene TRBV25-1 combines with J gene TRBJ2-3; 11 bases align to TRBD2. Per the germline V gene, CDR1 is MGHDK and CDR2 is SYGVNS. The V gene end was trimmed by 4 bases and the J gene end by 5 bases; junction bases not matched to a gene: 2. The CDR3 is 14 amino acids. The CDR3 reads CASSVAGGRDTQYF. As DNA, the CDR3 is TGTGCCAGCAGTGTAGCGGGGGGGAGAGATACGCAGTATTTT.

The chain is built from TRBV27 and TRBJ2-1, with D tentatively TRBD2 (5 bases). V lost 5 bases, J lost 5 bases, and 13 bases lay in between. Germline V gene sequence: CDR1 MNHEY, CDR2 SMNVEV (reference sequence). The CDR3 is made up of 14 amino acids. In DNA, the CDR3 is TGTGCCAGCAGTACCCTAACAGCGGACAATGAGCAGTTCTTC. It encodes CASSTLTADNEQFF.